Listed here are 8 T cell receptor beta chains from one sample, sequenced in a study of T cells in Graves' hyperthyroidism and ophthalmopathy. Researchers took RNA transcripts and amplified the TCR beta CDR3 regions from them. When the TCR CDR3 underwent first-round RT-PCR, the HTBI primer set was used. TCRdb re-derived calls from the multiplex PCR reads in MiXCR, one entry per CDR3 protein. The profile shows approximately 410,000 distinct CDR3 sequences, roughly 13% of them singletons. The sample was blood. Source of these receptors: a woman younger than 30 with Graves' hyperthyroidism.

V is TRBV5-6 and J is TRBJ1-2; no clear D gene. The germline V gene has CDR1 SGHDT and CDR2 YYEEEE. The V and J ends lost 0 bases and 7 bases respectively, with 13 bases between them. The CDR3 consists of 14 residues. The CDR3 protein is CASSLVGEGSGYTF. In nucleotides, the CDR3 is TGTGCCAGCAGCTTGGTCGGGGAGGGCTCTGGCTACACCTTC.

This clonotype was found a few times. The chain is built from TRBV19 and TRBJ2-7, with D possibly being TRBD1 (5 bases). This CDR3 has 14 residues. V dropped 3 bases and J dropped 3 bases, with 12 bases sitting between them. Germline V gene data show CDR1 as LNHDA and CDR2 as SQIVND (reference sequence). The DNA for the CDR3 is TGTGCCAGTAGTATGGACAACCTACTCTACGAGCAGTACTTC. As protein: CASSMDNLLYEQYF.

This clonotype was counted a few times. V and J are TRBV7-9 and TRBJ2-1, with D tentatively TRBD1 (5 bases). V lost 0 bases, J lost 8 bases, and 14 bases lay in between. The length of the CDR3 is 15 residues. Germline V gene lookup returns CDR1 SEHNR and CDR2 FQNEAQ (reference sequence). As DNA, the CDR3 is TGTGCCAGCAGCTTAGCTCAGCAGGGTGGGGATGAGCAGTTCTTC. Protein sequence: CASSLAQQGGDEQFF.

The chain is built from TRBV14 and TRBJ2-2; maybe TRBD1 (6 bases). This CDR3 region has 16 residues. V lost 2 bases and J 3 bases, leaving 13 bases between the germline ends. Germline-derived CDR1 and CDR2 are SGHDN and FVKESK. Here the CDR3 reads CASSQQGKGYTGELFF. In nucleotides, the CDR3 is TGTGCCAGCAGCCAACAGGGGAAGGGGTACACCGGGGAGCTGTTTTTT.

This chain links TRBV4-1 with TRBJ2-7, with 7 bases identical to TRBD1. Trimming took 1 base from V and 6 from J; bases not matched to a gene: 18. Per germline, CDR1 MGHRA and CDR2 YSYEKL. CDR3 length: 18 amino acids. The CDR3 coding sequence is TGCGCCAGCAGCCAAGCCCGGGACAGAGGACCGCTACTGGGCGAGCAGTACTTC. Amino acid sequence: CASSQARDRGPLLGEQYF.

This clonotype was counted many times. The gene calls are TRBV28 and TRBJ2-1; 7 bases agree with TRBD2. V dropped 2 bases and J dropped 6; count of bases not matched to a gene: 7. CDR3 length equals 15 residues. Germline CDR1 is MDHEN and CDR2 is SYDVKM. CDR3 coding DNA: TGTGCCAGCAGTTTAGCCAGCGGGATGGTCAATGAGCAGTTCTTC. As protein: CASSLASGMVNEQFF.

This clonotype was detected only a few times. The V and J genes are TRBV5-5 and TRBJ1-4; tentatively, D is TRBD1 (5 bases). The CDR3 sequence is 12 residues long. The germline gives CDR1 SGHKS, CDR2 YYEKEE (reference sequence). The ends were cut back, 4 bases at V and 8 bases at J, with 9 bases in the middle. CDR3 sequence reads: CASSPWGEKLFF. The CDR3 DNA follows: TGTGCCAGCAGCCCGTGGGGGGAAAAACTGTTTTTT.

This clonotype was recorded many times. The chain employs TRBV3-1 and TRBJ2-7; D is uncertain. The CDR3 loop spans 12 amino acids. CDR1 LGHDT and CDR2 YNNKEL come from the germline V gene (reference sequence). V was cut by 4 bases and J by 0 bases, with 4 bases left in between. CDR3 residues: CASSRSSYEQYF. The DNA of the CDR3 is TGTGCCAGCAGCCGGAGCTCCTACGAGCAGTACTTC.